This is a list of T cell receptor beta chains from one sample in a study of blood T cell repertoires in COVID-19. Only in-frame clones appear in the TCRdb table, and some are missing; sequencing was by immunoSEQ multiplex PCR. This sample has 400,000 to 550,000 clones, with 70% to 90% found just once. Sequencing input: PBMCs or T cells enriched from blood (not recorded which). All receptors derive from a woman aged 18-29 years with acute COVID-19. CDR3s include the opening cysteine and the closing phenylalanine or tryptophan. Fields, in order: D gene, J gene, V gene, clone size, CDR3 DNA, CDR3 protein. D genes are given only for firm matches. Some rows mark clone size as missing; the rest say once, few, many or name a class of expanded clone.

TRBD1 TRBJ2-7 TRBV11-2 few TGTGCCAGCAGCTCAACAGGGGGCGAGCAGTACTTC CASSSTGGEQYF
TRBD1 TRBJ1-6 TRBV19 . TGTGCCAGTCGACAGGGTGGTGATTCACCCCTCCACTTT CASRQGGDSPLHF
TRBD1 TRBJ2-2 TRBV7-7 few TGTGCCAGCAGCTTAGCGCCGGGACAGTCGAACACCGGGGAGCTGTTTTTT CASSLAPGQSNTGELFF
. TRBJ2-3 TRBV4-3 . TGCGCCAGCAGCCAAGAGAGAGCAGATACGCAGTATTTT CASSQERADTQYF
TRBD2 TRBJ2-1 TRBV7-6 . TGTGCCAGCAGCCCCCGAGGTAGCGGGGGGGGTCAGGATGAGCAGTTCTTC CASSPRGSGGGQDEQFF
. TRBJ1-6 TRBV5-6 . TGTGCCAGCAGCTTGGCCGAGGGTTACTCCTATAATTCACCCCTCCACTTT CASSLAEGYSYNSPLHF
. TRBJ2-1 TRBV7-8 . TGTGCCAGCAGCTTAGACGCCGGTCATGGGCAGTTCTTC CASSLDAGHGQFF
. TRBJ2-7 TRBV5-1 . TGCGCCAGCAGCTTGGGCCCAACAGGGTCCTACGAGCAGTACTTC CASSLGPTGSYEQYF
TRBD1 TRBJ2-1 TRBV7-8 . TGTGCCAGCAGCGTAACAGGGGGCTCCTACAATGAGCAGTTCTTC CASSVTGGSYNEQFF
TRBD1 TRBJ2-3 TRBV7-6 . TGTGCCAGCAGCTTAGCGCAAGATGACAGGGCCCCCACAGATACGCAGTATTTT CASSLAQDDRAPTDTQYF
TRBD2 TRBJ2-6 TRBV11-2 . TGTGCCAGCAGTCCCGCGGGACTAGCGGGGCCCTCTGGGGCCAACGTCCTGACTTTC CASSPAGLAGPSGANVLTF
TRBD2 TRBJ2-5 TRBV4-1 once TGCGCCAGCAGCCAAGTGACTAGCGGACAAGAGACCCAGTACTTC CASSQVTSGQETQYF
. TRBJ1-5 TRBV5-6 . TGTGCCAGCAGCCCGGGGGGGCCTAGCGATCAGCCCCAGCATTTT CASSPGGPSDQPQHF
. TRBJ1-1 TRBV3-1/TRBV3-2 . TGTGCCAGCAGCCAAGAAGAATCGGGACACAACACTGAAGCTTTCTTT CASSQEESGHNTEAFF
. TRBJ2-1 TRBV18 . TGTGCCAGCTCACCACAACCGGGAGACATATACAATGAGCAGTTCTTC CASSPQPGDIYNEQFF
. TRBJ2-7 TRBV11-3 . TGTGCCAGCAGCTTAGGTGCCGGACAGAACTCCTACGAGCAGTACTTC CASSLGAGQNSYEQYF
TRBD1 TRBJ1-2 TRBV5-6 . TGTGCCAGCAGCTTAGACAGGGGGGCCTACACCTTC CASSLDRGAYTF
TRBD2 TRBJ2-5 TRBV7-2 . TGTGCCAGCAGCCCGCCCTTTTTAGCGGGGGAACAAGAGACCCAGTACTTC CASSPPFLAGEQETQYF
. TRBJ1-3 TRBV9 . TGTGCCAGCAGCGCCCGGGACGGGGCGGGAGGAAACACCATATATTTT CASSARDGAGGNTIYF
TRBD1 TRBJ1-5 TRBV5-6 once TGTGCCAGCAGCCAGGGGGATCAGCCCCAGCATTTT CASSQGDQPQHF
TRBD1 TRBJ2-7 TRBV4-3 few TGCGCCAGCAGCCAAGAGGGGACAGGGAGGTACGAGCAGTACTTC CASSQEGTGRYEQYF
. TRBJ1-2 TRBV3-1/TRBV3-2 once TGTGCCAGCAGCCCACGAAGGGGGAATGAGGGCTACACCTTC CASSPRRGNEGYTF
TRBD1 TRBJ1-5 TRBV7-8 . TGTGCCAGCAGCCCTCAAAGGACAGGGAAAGGTCAGCCCCAGCATTTT CASSPQRTGKGQPQHF
TRBD2 TRBJ2-2 TRBV3-1/TRBV3-2 . TGTGCCAGCAGCCTCCGACTAGCGGGGGACAACACCGGGGAGCTGTTTTTT CASSLRLAGDNTGELFF